This entry concerns a single T cell receptor beta chain. Synthetic spike-ins, TCR analog templates, were added into each PCR. Data came from immunoSEQ multiplex PCR; TCRdb stores just in-frame clones and leaves some out. Among about 80,000 clones, around 87% were seen once, and the ten largest hold 5% to 6%. The data stem from a study of PD-L1 blockade in urothelial cancer. Across the whole study: Timepoints chosen for blood analysis were 3 weeks (second dose) and 6 weeks after treatment start.

Sequencing used PBMCs, obtained around atezolizumab (anti-PD-L1) treatment. The TCR comes from an older woman with urothelial cancer.

The CDR3 sequence: CASSYEGTQYF. Here the CDR3 DNA reads TGTGCCAGCAGTTATGAGGGTACGCAGTATTTT. The V call is TRBV6-5, the J call TRBJ2-3, with a tentative D call TRBD2 (5 bases). CDR3 length: 11 residues. Trimming removed 3 bases at V and 8 bases at J, with 6 bases between. CDR1 is MNHEY, CDR2 SVGAGI, per germline.